This T cell receptor beta chain was documented in a study of T cells in Graves' hyperthyroidism and ophthalmopathy. TCR beta CDR3 sequences were amplified from RNA transcripts. The TCR CDR3 was amplified in a first-round RT-PCR using the HTBI primer set. TCRdb passed the multiplex PCR reads through MiXCR, listing each CDR3 protein once. Among fewer than 550,000 distinct CDR3 sequences, less than 25% were seen once, and the ten largest hold 11%. General study findings and limits: A median 6.5 months before onset, the model predicted ophthalmopathy. Within blood appeared most thyroid clonotypes that had expanded above 0.001.

The study included ophthalmopathy patients with Clinical Activity Score at least 3, NOSPECS grade at least 4 and duration under 3 months. From approximately 9.5 ml of fresh peripheral blood, PBMCs were isolated. A word on this clonotype: Its antigen is unidentified.

Germline values: CDR1 DFQATT, CDR2 SNEGSKA (reference sequence). CDR3 size: 12 residues. Germline trimming cut 4 bases from V and 3 bases from J; bases unmatched to any gene: 2. The sequence came from a woman between 25 and 40 years old with Graves' ophthalmopathy. V usage is TRBV20-1 and J usage is TRBJ2-7, with 8 bases aligning to TRBD1. Sample: blood. The DNA for the CDR3 is TGCAGTGCTAAGGACAGGGTCTACGAGCAGTACTTC. It codes for CSAKDRVYEQYF.